Listed below are T cell receptor beta chains from one sample, sequenced in a study of T cells expressing NK-cell markers. TCRdb reanalyzed the 5' RACE reads, giving one entry per CDR3 protein sequence and no DNA. The data show some 600,000 distinct CDR3 sequences, and the top ten clones hold approximately 3.5%. The sequencing input was blood T cells: a sorted CD56 or NKG2C T cell subset, CD4+ or CD8+ T cells, or bulk PBMC T cells (not recorded which). These receptors all stem from a young man in good health. The CDR3 runs from the conserved cysteine through the conserved F or W.

TRBV25-1	14	TRBJ2-1	CASLPGQEYNEQFF
TRBV27	11	TRBJ2-5	CASSSLGDQYF
TRBV9	15	TRBJ2-1	CASSVSTGGGWEQFF
TRBV19	13	TRBJ1-1	CASSILRDTEAFF
TRBV7-9	15	TRBJ1-1	CASSLGRAVNTEAFF
TRBV18	12	TRBJ2-7	CASSPPSGTTFF
TRBV28	19	TRBJ2-2	CASSLFFDRPATNTGELFF
TRBV20-1	17	TRBJ2-1	CSAPLKGRREGYNEQFF
TRBV15	15	TRBJ2-5	CATSISGREKETQYF
TRBV5-1	22	TRBJ2-1	CASSLVSGSLSPPWSSYNEQFF
TRBV29-1	18	TRBJ2-1	CSVEGTGESGRAYNEQFF
TRBV6-2/TRBV6-3	19	TRBJ2-7	CASSYSTGTSGLRSYEQYF
TRBV2	13	TRBJ2-5	CASRMGIGETQYF
TRBV4-3	15	TRBJ2-7	CASSQAPGTRHEQYF
TRBV29-1	12	TRBJ2-2	CSSGMDTGELFF
TRBV30	12	TRBJ2-1	CAWGRTYNEQFF
TRBV20-1	14	TRBJ2-5	CSASDGQGPETQYF
TRBV20-1	15	TRBJ2-4	CSARTTRVGSNIQYF
TRBV6-2/TRBV6-3	14	TRBJ1-2	CAARGGPLNYGYTF
TRBV4-2	16	TRBJ2-5	CASSQASHVREETQYF
TRBV12-3/TRBV12-4	14	TRBJ1-2	CASPSSGALDGYTF
TRBV12-3/TRBV12-4	16	TRBJ2-1	CASRFAMTISTNEQFF
TRBV6-4	14	TRBJ1-1	CASKSSDRNTEAFF
TRBV6-5	17	TRBJ2-1	CASSSPGPSGRANEQFF
TRBV10-3	17	TRBJ2-3	CAIRGTGGPSFTDTQYF
TRBV11-2	18	TRBJ2-2	CASSLESRLAGVTGELFF
TRBV6-2/TRBV6-3	16	TRBJ1-5	CASSYSRDRGYQPQHF
TRBV20-1	16	TRBJ2-2	CSARDSHRGLTGELFF
TRBV20-1	15	TRBJ2-1	CSARDDSGRENEQFF
TRBV28	16	TRBJ1-1	CASSYDRGLLNTEAFF
TRBV11-2	13	TRBJ2-3	CASSPGLADTQYF
TRBV18	14	TRBJ1-1	CASSPTTQNTEAFF
TRBV18	15	TRBJ1-1	CASSPGRSMNTEAFF
TRBV10-3	14	TRBJ1-2	CAISSTTQPHGYTF
TRBV5-6	15	TRBJ2-3	CASSTDKTSTDTQYF
TRBV24-1	15	TRBJ2-2	CATNPTSGNTGELFF
TRBV4-3	16	TRBJ2-7	CASSQGWAEGLFEQYF
TRBV28	14	TRBJ2-7	CASRTLIVTHEQYF
TRBV20-1	14	TRBJ2-3	CSARGLADSDTQYF
TRBV24-1	17	TRBJ2-3	CATSDFRERESTDTQYF
TRBV12-3/TRBV12-4	20	TRBJ1-3	CASSLSRGGWKESVGNTIYF
TRBV12-3/TRBV12-4	15	TRBJ2-1	CASSPPPGIGNEQFF
TRBV29-1	14	TRBJ1-1	CSVGGGEIPTEAFF
TRBV4-3	16	TRBJ2-3	CASSQDMQGNADTQYF
TRBV20-1	15	TRBJ2-7	CSAFPPGVGSYEQYF
TRBV20-1	15	TRBJ1-2	CSAIQVGNSEEGYTF
TRBV7-2	17	TRBJ2-1	CASSLGLAGLPYNEQFF
TRBV11-3	15	TRBJ2-1	CASSSTRDNSDEQFF
TRBV20-1	14	TRBJ2-5	CSAELGRGGETQYF
TRBV5-1	15	TRBJ2-5	CASSPEGPPAETQYF
TRBV7-6	13	TRBJ2-1	CASSSRENNEQFF
TRBV2	13	TRBJ2-2	CASTGADTGELFF
TRBV5-1	17	TRBJ1-2	CASSWGGGGGQLYGYTF